Presented here are 10 T cell receptor beta chains from one specimen sequenced in a study of shared clonotypes between healthy human individuals. Using immunoSEQ multiplex PCR, the repertoire was profiled, and TCRdb retains in-frame clones only, with some absent. The sample includes 1 million to 1.3 million clones, about four fifths of them seen just once. Material for sequencing was memory CD4+ T cells from PBMCs. Indicated subset: CD45RA-negative fraction. Receptor source: a man aged 18 to 35 in good health. Some clones in this sample may be carry-over from other donors' samples.

Note on this clone: Additional DNA sequences in this sample encode the identical CDR3. The V and J genes are TRBV5-1 and TRBJ2-5; 12 bases match TRBD2. The CDR3 has 16 amino acids. Germline V gene lookup returns CDR1 SGHRS and CDR2 YFSETQ. J gave up 0 bases and V 2 bases, and 2 bases lay outside the gene matches. CDR3 DNA sequence: TGCGCCAGCAGCTTTCTAGCGGGAGGGAACCAAGAGACCCAGTACTTC. The encoded protein is CASSFLAGGNQETQYF. The complete variable domain, with remaining parts taken from reference TRBV5-1 and TRBJ2-5, reads KAGVTQTPRYLIKTRGQQVTLSCSPISGHRSVSWYQQTPGQGLQFLFEYFSETQRNKGNFPGRFSGRQFSNSRSEMNVSTLELGDSALYLCASSFLAGGNQETQYFGPGTRLLVL.

V and J are TRBV5-4 and TRBJ2-7, with TRBD1 matching over 9 bases. The CDR3 covers 13 residues. CDR1 is SGHNT, CDR2 YYREEE, per germline (reference sequence). J gave up 9 bases and V 5 bases, and 9 bases lay outside the gene matches. CDR3 in DNA: TGTGCCAGCAGTTCCGGACAGGGGTCCCTGCAGTACTTC. Amino acids: CASSSGQGSLQYF.

V usage is TRBV5-1 and J usage is TRBJ1-5, with 9 bases aligning to TRBD1. The CDR3 runs 17 residues. Germline trimming cut 4 bases from V and 2 bases from J; bases unmatched to any gene: 10. Germline V lookup: CDR1 SGHRS, CDR2 YFSETQ. CDR3 amino acids: CASSPEGRQGGNQPQHF. The CDR3 DNA reads as TGCGCCAGCAGCCCGGAGGGCAGACAGGGGGGCAATCAGCCCCAGCATTTT.

The chain carries TRBV4-1 and TRBJ2-1, with 7 nucleotides matching TRBD2. The V gene's germline CDR1 is MGHRA and CDR2 YSYEKL. The CDR3 has 16 amino acids. With 2 bases clipped from V and 1 base from J, the junction kept 5 bases outside the gene matches. Here the CDR3 reads CASSQPLGGSYNEQFF. CDR3 nucleotide sequence: TGCGCCAGCAGCCAACCCTTGGGAGGGTCCTACAATGAGCAGTTCTTC.

Remarks on this clone: This sample includes further DNA sequences coding for the same CDR3. The chain couples TRBV18 to TRBJ2-5, with 7 positions matching TRBD1. CDR1 is KGHSH, CDR2 LQKENI, per germline. The CDR3 contains 14 residues. Trimming cost V 6 bases and J 2 bases; bases outside gene matches: 6. The CDR3 DNA follows: TGTGCCAGCTCCCCGGGACAGTCGCAAGAGACCCAGTACTTC. As protein: CASSPGQSQETQYF. Looking up the rest from reference TRBV18 and TRBJ2-5 gives the full variable domain: NAGVMQNPRHLVRRRGQEARLRCSPMKGHSHVYWYRQLPEEGLKFMVYLQKENIIDESGMPKERFSAEFPKEGPSILRIQQVVRGDSAAYFCASSPGQSQETQYFGPGTRLLVL.

The chain uses TRBV5-1 and TRBJ2-3, with D possibly matching TRBD2 (5 bases). The V and J ends lost 1 base and 2 bases respectively, with 17 bases between them. The CDR3 is 17 amino acids. CDR1 is SGHRS and CDR2 is YFSETQ in the germline V gene. The CDR3: CASSLPGLAPHTDTQYF. DNA of the CDR3: TGCGCCAGCAGCTTGCCCGGGCTAGCCCCACACACAGATACGCAGTATTTT.

In the case of this clone: Distinct nucleotide sequences in the sample also encode this CDR3. The rearrangement joins TRBV30 to TRBJ1-4; D is possibly TRBD1 (5 bases). In germline, CDR1 is GTSNPN, CDR2 SVGIG (reference sequence). CDR3 size: 13 residues. V lost 2 bases to trimming and J lost 4 bases, with 8 bases between them. The CDR3 nucleotides are TGTGCCTGGAGTAGGGGCAGTAATGAAAAACTGTTTTTT. Translation gives CAWSRGSNEKLFF.

The CDR3 region has the DNA TGCGCCAGCAGCCAAGGTCCCCGGGGGCGGCGGGGCACTGAAGCTTTCTTT. This translates into CASSQGPRGRRGTEAFF. This rearrangement joins TRBV4-1 to TRBJ1-1, with D tentatively TRBD1 (6 bases). The V end was cut by 1 base, the J end by 4 bases, with 19 bases between. The CDR3 spans 17 residues. CDR1 is MGHRA and CDR2 is YSYEKL in the germline V gene.

This clone has just one count. The chain links TRBV28 to TRBJ1-2; possible D gene TRBD1, 5 bases. Trimming took off 4 bases at V and 1 base at J, with 16 bases between the two ends. Germline CDR1 MDHEN, CDR2 SYDVKM. The CDR3 covers 16 residues. The CDR3 loop is CASSSRRGGVNYGYTF. CDR3 DNA: TGTGCCAGCAGTTCCCGACGGGGGGGAGTTAACTATGGCTACACCTTC.

This chain joins TRBV4-1 and TRBJ1-3; 7 bases match TRBD1. The CDR3 runs 17 residues. CDR1 is MGHRA and CDR2 is YSYEKL in the germline V gene. V gave up 4 bases and J gave up 0 bases; unmatched junction bases: 9. The CDR3 loop is CASSRFGTAISGNTIYF. The CDR3 DNA reads as TGCGCCAGCAGCCGATTTGGGACAGCCATCTCTGGAAACACCATATATTTT.